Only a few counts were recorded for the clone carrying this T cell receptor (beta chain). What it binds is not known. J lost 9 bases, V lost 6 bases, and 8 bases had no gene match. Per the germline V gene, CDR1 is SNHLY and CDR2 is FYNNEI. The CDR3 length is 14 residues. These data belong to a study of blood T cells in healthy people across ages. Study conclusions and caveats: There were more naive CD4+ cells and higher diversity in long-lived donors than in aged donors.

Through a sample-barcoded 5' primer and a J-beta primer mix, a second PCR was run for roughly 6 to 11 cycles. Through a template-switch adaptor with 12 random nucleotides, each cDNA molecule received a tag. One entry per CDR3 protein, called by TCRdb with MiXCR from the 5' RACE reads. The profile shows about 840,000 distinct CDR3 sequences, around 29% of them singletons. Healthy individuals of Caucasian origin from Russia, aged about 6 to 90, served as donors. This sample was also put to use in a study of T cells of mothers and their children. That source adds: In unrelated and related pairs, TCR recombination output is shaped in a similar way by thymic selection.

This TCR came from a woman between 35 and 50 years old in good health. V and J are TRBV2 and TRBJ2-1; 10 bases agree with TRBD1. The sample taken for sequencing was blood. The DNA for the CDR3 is TGTGCCAGCAGCGCGCAGACAGGGGGCTTTGAGCAGTTCTTC. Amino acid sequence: CASSAQTGGFEQFF.